These 6 T cell receptor beta chains were sequenced from one sample in a study of blood T cell repertoires in COVID-19. Libraries were prepared by immunoSEQ multiplex PCR; TCRdb keeps only in-frame clonotypes and omits some of them. The sample has 84,000 or so clones; 87% are singletons. The sample consisted of peripheral blood. Receptor source: a man aged 55 to 69 with acute or convalescent COVID-19.

This chain connects TRBV4-3 to TRBJ1-4, with D unresolved. Germline CDR1 reads LGHNA; CDR2 reads YSLEER. The CDR3 is 15 residues long. V was shortened by 1 base and J by 4 bases, with 10 bases between the two germline ends. Here the CDR3 reads CASSQVWHNNEKLFF. As DNA, the CDR3 is TGCGCCAGCAGCCAAGTCTGGCATAATAATGAAAAACTGTTTTTT.

The CDR3 DNA is TGTGCCAGCAGCTTAAGGCTAGCGGGGGCTGAGACCCAGTACTTC. Translated, it gives CASSLRLAGAETQYF. V gene TRBV7-6 combines with J gene TRBJ2-5; 10 bases line up with TRBD2. With V trimmed by 2 bases and J by 5 bases, 5 bases remained unmatched. The germline CDR1 and CDR2 sequences are SGHVS and FNYEAQ. The CDR3 has 15 residues.

The chain combines TRBV6-6 with TRBJ1-1; no reliable D call. The CDR3 spans 14 residues. Germline V gives CDR1 MNHNY, CDR2 SVGAGI (reference sequence). Trimming left V 0 bases short and J 1 base short, with 6 bases between. CDR3 nucleotides: TGTGCCAGCAGTTACTCGGAGGGGAACACTGAAGCTTTCTTT. This translates into CASSYSEGNTEAFF.

This chain uses TRBV6-5 with TRBJ2-7; a possible D gene is TRBD2 (5 bases). The germline gives CDR1 MNHEY, CDR2 SVGAGI. V lost 11 bases and J 0 bases, leaving 8 bases between the germline ends. The CDR3 spans 11 residues. The CDR3, as DNA: TGTGCCGTCGGGGACTCCTACGAGCAGTACTTC. Its protein product is CAVGDSYEQYF.

The chain links TRBV5-4 to TRBJ1-1, with D unresolved. Germline CDR1 SGHNT, CDR2 YYREEE (reference sequence). The germline V and J ends were trimmed by 10 bases and 4 bases, with 20 bases remaining between them. The CDR3 sequence is 14 residues long. Here the CDR3 reads CAAKGSSGSTEAFF. The CDR3 DNA is TGTGCCGCTAAGGGTTCTTCCGGGAGCACTGAAGCTTTCTTT.

The rearrangement joins TRBV7-2 to TRBJ1-1; D not certain. Trimming pared 0 bases from V and 7 bases from J, leaving 15 bases between. The germline V gene encodes CDR1 SGHTA and CDR2 FQGNSA. This CDR3 is 15 amino acids long. Here the CDR3 reads CASSLAIGGLGEAFF. CDR3 DNA: TGTGCCAGCAGCTTAGCGATCGGAGGGTTAGGTGAAGCTTTCTTT. The entire variable domain, with the rest obtained from reference TRBV7-2 and TRBJ1-1, is as follows: GAGVSQSPSNKVTEKGKDVELRCDPISGHTALYWYRQSLGQGLEFLIYFQGNSAPDKSGLPSDRFSAERTGGSVSTLTIQRTQQEDSAVYLCASSLAIGGLGEAFFGQGTRLTVV.